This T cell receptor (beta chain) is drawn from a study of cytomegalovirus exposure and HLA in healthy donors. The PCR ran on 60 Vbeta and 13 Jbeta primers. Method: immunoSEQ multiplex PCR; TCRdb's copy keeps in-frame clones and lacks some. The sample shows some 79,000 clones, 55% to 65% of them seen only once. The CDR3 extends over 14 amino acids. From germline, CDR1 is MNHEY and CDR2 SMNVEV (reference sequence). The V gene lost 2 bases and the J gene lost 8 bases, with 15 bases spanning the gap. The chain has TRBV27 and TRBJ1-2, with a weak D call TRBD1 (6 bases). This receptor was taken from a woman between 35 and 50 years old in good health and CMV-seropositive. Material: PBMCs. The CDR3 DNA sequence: TGTGCCAGCAGTTTAAGTGGCGCAGGGGCGGGCTACACCTTC. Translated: CASSLSGAGAGYTF.